The clone carrying this T cell receptor (beta chain) came up a few times. Its antigen is not identified. The data derive from a study of regulatory T cells in long-lasting Graves disease. Time point in this sample: newly diagnosed GD, antithyroid drugs for less than 3 months. There was RNA extracted from PBMCs, and the TCR library was made from it. Construction of TCR beta libraries relied on iRepertoire HTBI primers and on Arm-PCR targeting CDR3 regions. MiXCR, applied by TCRdb to the multiplex PCR reads, yields one record per CDR3 protein. The data contain around 450,000 distinct CDR3 sequences, approximately 15% of them singletons. Study results and limitations: Comparison showed that persistent patients shared more public clonotypes (about 2,700) than new patients (nearly 1,000).

These same records also appear under a second study, on T cells in Graves' hyperthyroidism and ophthalmopathy. This second study says: The study based diagnoses on clinical symptoms, serum thyroxine and TRAb, thyroid ultrasound and orbital computed tomography. Among clonotypes expanded in thyroid above 0.001, most were also found in blood.

The source material was peripheral blood mononuclear cells (PBMCs), sampled at new diagnosis, from a patient treated with antithyroid drugs. The receptor was isolated from a woman aged 25-40 years with Graves disease.

The CDR3, as DNA: TGTGCCAGCATATCAGAGAGCACTGAAGCTTTCTTT. It encodes CASISESTEAFF. The V and J genes are TRBV6-4 and TRBJ1-1; D uncertain. The CDR3 extends over 12 amino acids. Germline V lookup: CDR1 MRHNA, CDR2 SNTAGT. With 7 bases removed from V and 4 bases from J, the gap between germline ends came to 10 bases.